This TCR beta chain was found in a study of CD8 T cells in Susac syndrome. It was with random hexamers that about 0.45 to 1 ug RNA was reverse transcribed. TCRdb re-called the immunoSEQ multiplex PCR reads through MiXCR, storing one row per CDR3 protein. The sample consists of 200,000 or so distinct CDR3 sequences, around nine tenths of them appearing once. Germline V gives CDR1 SGDLS, CDR2 YYNGEE. The CDR3 is 14 residues long. V shed 0 bases and J shed 9 bases, with 13 bases lying between them. V gene TRBV9 combines with J gene TRBJ2-1; TRBD2 is a possible D gene (6 bases). The sequencing sample was made of CD8+ T cells from PBMCs. The sequence came from a human donor with multiple sclerosis. CDR3 bases: TGTGCCAGCAGCGTAGACGGCGGGAAGGCTGAGCAGTTCTTC. Translation: CASSVDGGKAEQFF.